This TCR beta chain was sequenced for a study of identical twins. The table lists this clonotype with a few counts. CDR1 and CDR2 (germline): SGDLS, YYNGEE. J lost 1 base, V lost 3 bases, and 5 bases had no gene match. CDR3 length: 16 residues. Via MiXCR, TCRdb re-called the 5' RACE reads, giving one row per CDR3 protein. The sample yields approximately 620,000 distinct CDR3 sequences, over 8.5% seen once. Another study also made use of these data, one on yellow fever vaccine responses in identical twins.

This sequence originates from a woman between 18 and 29 years old in good health. J is TRBJ2-2 and V is TRBV9, with 8 bases matching TRBD1. The sample was PBMCs. CDR3 in amino acids: CASSARQGLNTGELFF. The CDR3 nucleotides are TGTGCCAGCAGCGCCCGACAGGGGCTGAACACCGGGGAGCTGTTTTTT.